There are many counts of the clone carrying this TCR beta chain. Its specificity is not known. This sample stems from a study of T cells in Graves' hyperthyroidism and ophthalmopathy. Study-level findings and limits: Ophthalmopathy was separated from stable hyperthyroidism by a 13 V-J model. Blood shared most expanded thyroid clonotypes above 0.001.

Amplified TCR beta CDR3 regions came from RNA transcripts. First-round RT-PCR targeting the TCR CDR3 was performed with the HTBI primer set. TCRdb re-derived calls from the multiplex PCR reads in MiXCR, one entry per CDR3 protein. The table lists approximately 430,000 distinct CDR3 sequences, roughly 14% of them singletons. A Clinical Activity Score of at least 3, a NOSPECS grade of at least 4 and a duration under 3 months were recorded in the ophthalmopathy patients. Fresh peripheral blood, around 9.3 ml of it, supplied the PBMCs. This TCR came from a man younger than 35 with Graves' ophthalmopathy. The specimen sequenced was blood.

The CDR3 nucleotides read TGTGCCAGCAGTTACGAGATACTAGCGGGGGGCTACGAGCAGTACTTC. Residues: CASSYEILAGGYEQYF. This chain joins TRBV6-2 or TRBV6-3 and TRBJ2-7, with 12 bases that match TRBD2. Looked up from germline, CDR1 is MNHEY and CDR2 is SVGEGT. Losses at the gene ends were 2 bases for V and 3 bases for J; bases not matched to a gene: 5. The CDR3 is made up of 16 amino acids.